Listed here is a single T cell receptor (beta chain). The data were produced by immunoSEQ multiplex PCR, yet TCRdb's version contains in-frame clones alone and is incomplete. Of some 77,000 clones in the sample, around 96% were seen once. This CDR3 has 14 amino acids. J lost 8 bases, V lost 5 bases, and 9 bases had no gene match. Germline V gene data show CDR1 as SGHAT and CDR2 as FQNNGV. The data stem from a study of technical replicates of blood from a handful of donors. The chain recombines TRBV11-2 with TRBJ1-2; 9 bases align to TRBD1. The receptor was derived from a human donor in good health. The sample consisted of T cells isolated from PBMCs. The CDR3 sequence: CASSLGQGVGGYTF. The CDR3 nucleotides read TGTGCCAGCAGCCTGGGACAGGGAGTCGGCGGCTACACCTTC.